Below are 9 T cell receptor beta chains sequenced from a single sample in a study of T cells in Graves' hyperthyroidism and ophthalmopathy. RNA transcripts gave rise to amplified TCR beta CDR3 regions. First-round RT-PCR of the TCR CDR3 relied on the HTBI primer set. MiXCR was run by TCRdb on the multiplex PCR reads, yielding one entry per CDR3 protein. The repertoire holds some 400,000 distinct CDR3 sequences, roughly 14% seen once, with less than 25% in the top ten. Specimen: blood. The receptors derive from a man aged 30-40 years with Graves' hyperthyroidism that later progressed to Graves' ophthalmopathy.

For this clonotype: The junction and the germline gene differ at one end; a read error may be behind it. This chain connects TRBV4-2 to TRBJ2-3; TRBD2 matches 9 bases. This CDR3 is 16 amino acids long. Per the germline V gene, CDR1 is LGHNA and CDR2 is YNFKEQ. DNA of the CDR3: TGTGCCAGCAGCCAAGGTCTTAGCGGGGGAGCAGATACGCAGTCTTTT. Translating gives CASSQGLSGGADTQSF.

This clonotype has a count of ten or more. J is TRBJ2-5 and V is TRBV30; D remains unclear. Germline CDR1 and CDR2: GTSNPN and SVGIG (reference sequence). V was shortened by 5 bases and J by 5 bases, with 9 bases between the two germline ends. The length of the CDR3 is 11 residues. The CDR3 bases are TGTGCCTGGGGGTGGGTGGAGACCCAGTACTTC. Translating gives CAWGWVETQYF.

This clonotype has only a few counts. This chain uses TRBV4-1 with TRBJ1-5; D ambiguous. The length of the CDR3 is 13 residues. Germline V gene data show CDR1 as MGHRA and CDR2 as YSYEKL. The V end lost 2 bases, the J end lost 4 bases, and 6 bases lay between the germline ends. The CDR3 DNA is TGCGCCAGCAGCCAATCACTGAATCAGCCCCAGCATTTT. Translated: CASSQSLNQPQHF.

This clonotype has a count of ten or more. The V gene is TRBV5-6, the J gene TRBJ2-1; 9 bases line up with TRBD1. V lost 4 bases to trimming and J lost 9 bases; unmatched junction nucleotides: 2. The CDR3 contains 12 residues. The germline V gene has CDR1 SGHDT and CDR2 YYEEEE. The DNA of the CDR3 is TGTGCCAGCAGCCCGGACAGGGGTGAGCAGTTCTTC. It yields the protein CASSPDRGEQFF.

This clonotype was recorded at least ten times. This chain uses TRBV27 with TRBJ1-5; TRBD1 agrees at 7 bases. Germline V gene lookup returns CDR1 MNHEY and CDR2 SMNVEV (reference sequence). V lost 6 bases to trimming and J lost 4 bases; unmatched junction nucleotides: 15. The CDR3 runs 17 residues. CDR3: CASSSESGTVGNQPQHF. CDR3 DNA sequence: TGTGCCAGCAGCTCCGAGAGCGGGACAGTAGGGAATCAGCCCCAGCATTTT.

This clonotype was recorded at least ten times. The chain is built from TRBV7-8 and TRBJ1-5, with 9 nucleotides matching TRBD1. Per the germline V gene, CDR1 is SGHVS and CDR2 is FQNEAQ. The CDR3 is 16 residues long. V lost 3 bases and J lost 2; bases outside the gene matches: 5. CDR3 in amino acids: CASSLLDRGRNQPQHF. The CDR3 DNA sequence: TGTGCCAGCAGCTTGTTGGACAGGGGCCGCAATCAGCCCCAGCATTTT.

The sample holds many counts of this clonotype. This chain connects TRBV7-9 to TRBJ1-4, with TRBD1 matching 8 bases. Germline CDR1 SEHNR, CDR2 FQNEAQ (reference sequence). CDR3 size: 14 residues. Trimming cost V 5 bases and J 5 bases; bases outside gene matches: 4. CDR3: CASSGDRRNEKLFF. The CDR3 nucleotides are TGTGCCAGCAGCGGGGACAGGCGGAATGAAAAACTGTTTTTT.

In its sample, this clonotype was seen many times. The V and J genes are TRBV7-8 and TRBJ2-1, with TRBD1 matching 7 bases. Germline values: CDR1 SGHVS, CDR2 FQNEAQ. The CDR3 covers 15 residues. The V gene end was trimmed by 5 bases and the J gene end by 3 bases; junction bases not matched to a gene: 7. The CDR3 bases are TGTGCCAGCAGCATATTCCGGGACAGCTACAATGAGCAGTTCTTC. Protein sequence: CASSIFRDSYNEQFF.

This clonotype was found a few times. This CDR3 is CASTRGQGATGELFF. In DNA, the CDR3 is TGTGCCAGCACCCGGGGACAGGGAGCCACCGGGGAGCTGTTTTTT. The chain uses TRBV6-1 and TRBJ2-2; 9 bases fit TRBD1. The J segment lost 4 bases and the V segment lost 7 bases, leaving 7 bases of the junction unmatched. The CDR3 has 15 amino acids. CDR1 MNHNS and CDR2 SASEGT come from the germline V gene.